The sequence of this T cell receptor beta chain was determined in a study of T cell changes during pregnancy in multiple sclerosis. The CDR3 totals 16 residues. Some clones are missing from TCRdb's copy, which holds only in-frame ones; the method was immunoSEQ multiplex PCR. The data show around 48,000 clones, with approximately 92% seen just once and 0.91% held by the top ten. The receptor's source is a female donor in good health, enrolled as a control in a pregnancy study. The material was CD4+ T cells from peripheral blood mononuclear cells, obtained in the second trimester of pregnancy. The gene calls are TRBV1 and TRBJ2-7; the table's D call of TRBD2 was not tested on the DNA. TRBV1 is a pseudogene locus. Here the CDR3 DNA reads TGCACCAGCAGCCAAAAGACTAGCGGGGGAACCTACGAGCAGTACTTC. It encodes CTSSQKTSGGTYEQYF.